Presented here are 10 T cell receptor beta chains from one specimen sequenced in a study of vaccination effects on CD4 cells after COVID-19. Their antigens are not known. Following an approximately ten-day culture, CD4+ T cells were purified. The person's infection with SARS-CoV-2, confirmed by PCR, took place between March and December 2020. Two-dose BNT162b2 or mRNA-1273 vaccination was given to participants. Generated by immunoSEQ multiplex PCR, the TCRdb table keeps only in-frame clones and is missing some. The repertoire holds tens of thousands of clones, with around 80% as singletons. The sequencing here drew on CD4+ T cells from PBMCs cultured without peptide, taken after COVID-19 vaccination. These receptors all come from a human donor who had a prior SARS-CoV-2 infection.

This chain connects TRBV5-1 to TRBJ1-1; D unresolved. The length of the CDR3 is 12 residues. CDR1 and CDR2 (germline): SGHRS, YFSETQ. The ends were cut back, 2 bases at V and 3 bases at J, with 5 bases in the middle. CDR3 nucleotides: TGCGCCAGCAGCTTCCCTGACACTGAAGCTTTCTTT. Amino acid sequence: CASSFPDTEAFF.

Turning to this clone: Other DNA sequences in this sample translate to the same CDR3. The CDR3 protein is CASSPYGGPDTQYF. The CDR3 coding sequence is TGTGCCAGCTCACCATATGGGGGGCCAGATACGCAGTATTTT. The V and J genes are TRBV18 and TRBJ2-3; possibly TRBD1 or TRBD2 for D (6 bases each). This CDR3 spans 14 amino acids. V was shortened by 2 bases and J by 4 bases, with 10 bases between the two germline ends. Germline CDR1 KGHSH, CDR2 LQKENI.

The V gene is TRBV5-1, the J gene TRBJ1-2; no definite D call. The CDR3 sequence is 14 residues long. V lost 0 bases, J lost 6 bases, and 12 bases lay in between. The V gene's germline CDR1 is SGHRS and CDR2 YFSETQ. CDR3 residues: CASSLEGAQHGYTF. CDR3 in DNA: TGCGCCAGCAGCTTGGAGGGCGCCCAACATGGCTACACCTTC.

The chain couples TRBV3-1 (or the pseudogene TRBV3-2) to TRBJ1-5; unclear D gene. Trimming pared 2 bases from V and 0 bases from J, leaving 5 bases between. Germline values: CDR1 LGHDT, CDR2 YNNKEL (reference sequence). This CDR3 has 14 residues. The CDR3 spells CASSQTHSNQPQHF. CDR3 DNA sequence: TGTGCCAGCAGCCAAACCCATAGCAATCAGCCCCAGCATTTT.

The gene calls are TRBV7-3 and TRBJ2-3, with a weak D call TRBD2 (5 bases). There are 14 residues in the CDR3. Trimming left V 5 bases short and J 1 base short, with 10 bases between. CDR1 is SGHTA and CDR2 is FQGTGA in the germline V gene. CDR3 loop: CASSRRRGTDTQYF. The CDR3 coding sequence is TGTGCCAGCAGCAGGAGGAGAGGCACAGATACGCAGTATTTT.

This chain uses TRBV4-1 with TRBJ2-6; either TRBD1 or TRBD2 may supply D (5 bases each). This CDR3 contains 19 residues. The germline gives CDR1 MGHRA, CDR2 YSYEKL. Between the trimmed V and J ends, which lost 0 bases and 0 bases, there was a span of 15 bases. The DNA of the CDR3 is TGCGCCAGCAGCCAAGATCGCCAGGGAGTTTACTCTGGGGCCAACGTCCTGACTTTC. Its translation: CASSQDRQGVYSGANVLTF.

J is TRBJ2-7 and V is TRBV6-1; 9 bases fit TRBD1. The CDR3 is 16 amino acids. Trimming took 2 bases from V and 7 from J; bases not matched to a gene: 12. The germline CDR1 and CDR2 sequences are MNHNS and SASEGT. CDR3 sequence: CASSELGGTGRGEQYF. The CDR3 coding sequence is TGTGCCAGCAGTGAACTGGGGGGGACAGGGCGTGGGGAGCAGTACTTC.

The CDR3: CASSWGATVSFGTQYF. The CDR3, as DNA: TGTGCCAGCAGCTGGGGGGCGACAGTATCATTCGGGACCCAGTACTTC. The rearrangement links TRBV5-4 to TRBJ2-5, with D perhaps assigned TRBD1 or TRBD2 (6 bases each). Germline V gene lookup returns CDR1 SGHNT and CDR2 YYREEE (reference sequence). Trimming removed 3 bases at V and 7 bases at J, with 22 bases between. This CDR3 has 16 residues.

This clone was seen only once. The V and J genes are TRBV13 and TRBJ2-3; 7 bases are shared with TRBD2. Trimming removed 5 bases from V and 4 bases from J; junction bases left unmatched: 9. Per the germline V gene, CDR1 is PRHDT and CDR2 is FYEKMQ (reference sequence). The CDR3 runs 15 residues. The CDR3 region has the DNA TGTGCCAGCAGCCCTTACGCGGGAGTTTCAGATACGCAGTATTTT. Translated: CASSPYAGVSDTQYF.

V usage is TRBV7-2 and J usage is TRBJ1-5; TRBD1 might be the D (5 bases). V was pared by 1 base and J by 6 bases, with 16 bases between. The CDR3 covers 16 residues. Germline V gives CDR1 SGHTA, CDR2 FQGNSA. As DNA, the CDR3 is TGTGCCAGCAGCTTAGGGACTCAGGGAGGGATTCAGCCCCAGCATTTT. Translation gives CASSLGTQGGIQPQHF. The whole variable domain, remainder taken from reference TRBV7-2 and TRBJ1-5, is GAGVSQSPSNKVTEKGKDVELRCDPISGHTALYWYRQSLGQGLEFLIYFQGNSAPDKSGLPSDRFSAERTGGSVSTLTIQRTQQEDSAVYLCASSLGTQGGIQPQHFGDGTRLSIL.